Presented here are 4 T cell receptor beta chains from one specimen sequenced in a study of vaccination and CD4 T cells after COVID-19. Their antigens are not known. Treatment noted: approximately nine-day PBMC culture with coronavirus spike peptide pools or control peptides (ViraFEST assay). Cultured CD4+ T cell DNA underwent sequencing with the Oncomine TCR Beta short-read assay. TCRdb re-derived calls from the PCR reads in MiXCR, one entry per CDR3 protein. There are 9,500 to 15,000 distinct CDR3 sequences in the sample; 40% to 50% occur only once, and about 18% lies in the top ten. Sequencing input: cultured CD4+ T cells from blood. The receptors come from a human donor with COVID-19.

This sequence joins TRBV28 and TRBJ2-2; possibly TRBD2 for D (5 bases). The ends were cut back, 2 bases at V and 7 bases at J, with 11 bases in the middle. This CDR3 has 14 amino acids. Germline loops: CDR1 MDHEN, CDR2 SYDVKM. The CDR3 DNA reads TGTGCCAGCAGTTTACGGGAAGCGAACGGGGAGCTGTTTTTT. This codes for CASSLREANGELFF.

The chain is built from TRBV6-2 or TRBV6-3 and TRBJ1-2; D might be TRBD1 (5 bases). V was shortened by 3 bases and J by 4 bases, with 15 bases between the two germline ends. From germline, CDR1 is MNHEY and CDR2 SVGEGT. CDR3 size: 15 residues. The CDR3: CASSYSRDVIYGYTF. The CDR3 DNA sequence: TGTGCCAGCAGTTATAGCAGGGATGTGATCTATGGCTACACCTTC.

The chain employs TRBV2 and TRBJ1-5, with D uncertain. V was clipped by 4 bases and J by 3 bases, with 10 bases between them. CDR3 length: 14 amino acids. The germline V gene encodes CDR1 SNHLY and CDR2 FYNNEI. The CDR3, as DNA: TGTGCCAGCAGTGGGGGAGGTCTCAATCAGCCCCAGCATTTT. Encoded protein: CASSGGGLNQPQHF.

This chain links TRBV19 with TRBJ2-1, with D maybe TRBD1 (6 bases). V was shortened by 8 bases and J by 12 bases, with 14 bases between the two germline ends. CDR1 and CDR2 (germline): LNHDA, SQIVND (reference sequence). The CDR3 sequence is 11 residues long. CDR3 in DNA: TGTGCCAGTTGGAGTAGGGGGACGCAGTTCTTC. Translated, it gives CASWSRGTQFF.